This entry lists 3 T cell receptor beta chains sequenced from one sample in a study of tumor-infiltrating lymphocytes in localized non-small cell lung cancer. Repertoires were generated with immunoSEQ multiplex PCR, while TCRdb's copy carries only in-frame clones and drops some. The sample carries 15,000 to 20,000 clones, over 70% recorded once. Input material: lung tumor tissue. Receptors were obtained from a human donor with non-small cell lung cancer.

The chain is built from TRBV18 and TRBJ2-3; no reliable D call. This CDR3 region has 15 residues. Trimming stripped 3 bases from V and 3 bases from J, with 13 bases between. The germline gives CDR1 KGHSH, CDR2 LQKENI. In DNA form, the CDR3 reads TGTGCCAGCTCACCTTCCATGGGGAATACAGATACGCAGTATTTT. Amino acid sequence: CASSPSMGNTDTQYF.

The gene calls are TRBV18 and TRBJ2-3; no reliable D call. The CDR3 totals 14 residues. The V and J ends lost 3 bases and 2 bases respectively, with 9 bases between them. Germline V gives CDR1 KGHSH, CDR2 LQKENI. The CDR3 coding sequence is TGTGCCAGCTCACCCCATCCGGACACAGATACGCAGTATTTT. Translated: CASSPHPDTDTQYF.

CDR3 DNA: TGTGCCAGCAGCTTGGCGGGAGGAGAAGGCTACGAGCAGTACTTC. As protein: CASSLAGGEGYEQYF. The chain recombines TRBV13 with TRBJ2-7; TRBD2 agrees at 8 bases. J lost 3 bases, V lost 3 bases, and 7 bases had no gene match. There are 15 residues in the CDR3. Germline V gene sequence: CDR1 PRHDT, CDR2 FYEKMQ (reference sequence).